This entry concerns a single TCR beta chain. As yet, its antigen is unknown. It was healthy bone marrow donors who served as donors. The donors, nominally healthy at sampling, likely had unrecorded immune exposures. The sample is drawn from a study of cytomegalovirus exposure and HLA in healthy donors. Study details: A previous analysis identified fewer than 130 million unique TCR beta sequences derived from some 170 million T cells.

The PCR contained 60 Vbeta and 13 Jbeta primers. Profiled with immunoSEQ multiplex PCR; TCRdb holds only in-frame clones, not every one. This table holds 110,000 to 150,000 clones, about 80% found once. General study results and limits: Among TCR sequences, most were rare, though some public TCRs appeared in many donors.

V gave up 4 bases and J gave up 4 bases; unmatched junction bases: 9. Germline CDR1 reads MDHEN; CDR2 reads SYDVKM. The CDR3 totals 15 residues. This rearrangement joins TRBV28 to TRBJ2-5; 7 positions agree with TRBD2. The sequence derives from a woman aged 55-69 years in good health and CMV-seropositive. The specimen was PBMCs. DNA for the CDR3: TGTGCCAGCAGTTCCGGGGGACTAACTCCAGAGACCCAGTACTTC. Its translation: CASSSGGLTPETQYF.